This TCR beta chain emerged from a study of cytomegalovirus exposure and HLA in healthy donors. Findings of the study overall: Later analysis showed most CMV-associated TCR beta chains appearing HLA-restricted. Among the CMV-associated chains, a few were confirmed in vitro as specific for CMV antigens.

The length of the CDR3 is 14 residues. The germline gives CDR1 SGHRS, CDR2 YFSETQ. PCR amplification relied on 60 Vbeta primers (plus 13 Jbeta primers). Clones were read by immunoSEQ multiplex PCR, and TCRdb kept only the in-frame ones, dropping some. This table has about 180,000 clones, 75% to 85% appearing once. On this clone: As yet, its antigen is unknown.

The source is a woman between 55 and 75 years old in good health and CMV-seropositive. The sequencing input was PBMCs. V is TRBV5-1 and J is TRBJ2-5, with D maybe TRBD2 (5 bases). The DNA end lines up better with TRBJ2-7; the J call may be wrong. The CDR3 DNA reads as TGCGCCAGCAGCACCGGTAGCGTTTCCTACGAGCAGTACTTC. Residues: CASSTGSVSYEQYF.